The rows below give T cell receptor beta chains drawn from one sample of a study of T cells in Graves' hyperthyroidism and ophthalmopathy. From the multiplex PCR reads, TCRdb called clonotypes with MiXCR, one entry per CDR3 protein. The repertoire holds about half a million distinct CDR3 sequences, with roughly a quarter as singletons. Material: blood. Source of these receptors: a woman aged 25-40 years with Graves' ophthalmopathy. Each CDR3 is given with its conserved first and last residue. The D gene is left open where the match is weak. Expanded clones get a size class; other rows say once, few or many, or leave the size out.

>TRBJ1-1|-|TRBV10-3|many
CAISDPAKNTEAFF
TGTGCCATCAGTGATCCGGCAAAGAACACTGAAGCTTTCTTT
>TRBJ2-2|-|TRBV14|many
CASSQDMRTGELFF
TGTGCCAGCAGCCAAGATATGCGCACCGGGGAGCTGTTTTTT
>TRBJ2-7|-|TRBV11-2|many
CASSLGQNSYEQYF
TGTGCCAGCAGCTTAGGTCAGAACTCCTACGAGCAGTACTTC
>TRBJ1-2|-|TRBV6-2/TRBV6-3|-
CASSILRDKLTYGYTF
TGTGCCAGCAGTATACTCAGGGACAAGTTGACCTATGGCTACACCTTC
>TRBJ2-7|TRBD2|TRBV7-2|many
CASRSSRSGGEQYF
TGTGCCAGCAGGTCATCGCGCTCGGGAGGCGAGCAGTACTTC
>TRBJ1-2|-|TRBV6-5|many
CASSRQLEGYTF
TGTGCCAGCAGTAGGCAGCTAGAGGGCTACACCTTC
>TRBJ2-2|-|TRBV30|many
CAWAVGWPDGNTGELFF
TGTGCCTGGGCGGTCGGTTGGCCAGACGGGAACACCGGGGAGCTGTTTTTT
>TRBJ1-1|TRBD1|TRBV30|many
CAWSGTGGTEAFF
TGTGCCTGGTCCGGGACAGGGGGCACTGAAGCTTTCTTT
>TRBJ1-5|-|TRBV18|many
CASSPEGTQPQHF
TGTGCCAGCTCACCTGAGGGAACCCAGCCCCAGCATTTT
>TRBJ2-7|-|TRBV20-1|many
CSAHPGPMREQYF
TGCAGTGCTCACCCGGGGCCTATGCGGGAGCAGTACTTC
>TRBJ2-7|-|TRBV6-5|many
CASSYSGDWDYEQYF
TGTGCCAGCAGTTACTCCGGGGACTGGGACTACGAGCAGTACTTC
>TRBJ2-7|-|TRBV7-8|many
CASSLGRDPYEQYF
TGTGCCAGCAGCCTGGGACGGGACCCCTACGAGCAGTACTTC
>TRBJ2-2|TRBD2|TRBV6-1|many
CASRLAGGQTGELFF
TGTGCCAGCAGACTAGCGGGGGGGCAGACCGGGGAGCTGTTTTTT
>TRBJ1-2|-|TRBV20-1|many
CSAREGTATVNYGYTF
TGCAGTGCTAGAGAAGGGACGGCAACCGTCAACTATGGCTACACCTTC
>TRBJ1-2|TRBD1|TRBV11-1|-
CASILAGGTINYGYTF
TGTGCCAGCATCTTAGCAGGGGGCACGATAAACTATGGCTACACCTTC
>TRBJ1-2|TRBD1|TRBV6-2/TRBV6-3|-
CASWTGGNYGYTF
TGTGCCAGTTGGACAGGGGGTAACTATGGCTACACCTTC
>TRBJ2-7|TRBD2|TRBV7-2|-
CASSLAQGLYEQYF
TGTGCCAGCAGCTTAGCTCAGGGACTATACGAGCAGTACTTC
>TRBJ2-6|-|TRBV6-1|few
CASTFGGANVLTF
TGTGCCAGCACCTTCGGTGGGGCCAACGTCCTGACTTTC
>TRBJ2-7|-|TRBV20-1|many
CSASQASYEQYF
TGCAGTGCTAGTCAGGCCTCCTACGAGCAGTACTTC
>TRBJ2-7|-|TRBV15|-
CATSINRGSSYEQYF
TGTGCCACCAGCATCAACCGAGGGAGCTCCTACGAGCAGTACTTC
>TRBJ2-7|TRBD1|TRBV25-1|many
CASSEHRGQEQYF
TGTGCCAGCAGTGAACACAGGGGGCAGGAGCAGTACTTC
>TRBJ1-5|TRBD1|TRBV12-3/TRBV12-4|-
CASSLTGKNQPQHF
TGTGCCAGCAGTTTGACAGGGAAAAATCAGCCCCAGCATTTT
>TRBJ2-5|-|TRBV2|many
CASSRLQETQYF
TGTGCCAGCAGTCGACTCCAAGAGACCCAGTACTTC
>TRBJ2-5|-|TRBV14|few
CASSGTHWYQETKYF
TGTGCCAGCAGCGGGACTCATTGGTACCAAGAGACCAAGTACTTC
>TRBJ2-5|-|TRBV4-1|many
CASSRSPGTDQETQYF
TGCGCCAGCAGCCGCTCGCCCGGAACGGACCAAGAGACCCAGTACTTC
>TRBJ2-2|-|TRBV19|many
CASSIRRTNTGELFF
TGTGCCAGTAGTATCCGACGGACGAACACCGGGGAGCTGTTTTTT
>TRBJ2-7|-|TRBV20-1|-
CSAPSDYNSYEQYF
TGCAGTGCCCCGTCGGACTACAATTCCTACGAGCAGTACTTC